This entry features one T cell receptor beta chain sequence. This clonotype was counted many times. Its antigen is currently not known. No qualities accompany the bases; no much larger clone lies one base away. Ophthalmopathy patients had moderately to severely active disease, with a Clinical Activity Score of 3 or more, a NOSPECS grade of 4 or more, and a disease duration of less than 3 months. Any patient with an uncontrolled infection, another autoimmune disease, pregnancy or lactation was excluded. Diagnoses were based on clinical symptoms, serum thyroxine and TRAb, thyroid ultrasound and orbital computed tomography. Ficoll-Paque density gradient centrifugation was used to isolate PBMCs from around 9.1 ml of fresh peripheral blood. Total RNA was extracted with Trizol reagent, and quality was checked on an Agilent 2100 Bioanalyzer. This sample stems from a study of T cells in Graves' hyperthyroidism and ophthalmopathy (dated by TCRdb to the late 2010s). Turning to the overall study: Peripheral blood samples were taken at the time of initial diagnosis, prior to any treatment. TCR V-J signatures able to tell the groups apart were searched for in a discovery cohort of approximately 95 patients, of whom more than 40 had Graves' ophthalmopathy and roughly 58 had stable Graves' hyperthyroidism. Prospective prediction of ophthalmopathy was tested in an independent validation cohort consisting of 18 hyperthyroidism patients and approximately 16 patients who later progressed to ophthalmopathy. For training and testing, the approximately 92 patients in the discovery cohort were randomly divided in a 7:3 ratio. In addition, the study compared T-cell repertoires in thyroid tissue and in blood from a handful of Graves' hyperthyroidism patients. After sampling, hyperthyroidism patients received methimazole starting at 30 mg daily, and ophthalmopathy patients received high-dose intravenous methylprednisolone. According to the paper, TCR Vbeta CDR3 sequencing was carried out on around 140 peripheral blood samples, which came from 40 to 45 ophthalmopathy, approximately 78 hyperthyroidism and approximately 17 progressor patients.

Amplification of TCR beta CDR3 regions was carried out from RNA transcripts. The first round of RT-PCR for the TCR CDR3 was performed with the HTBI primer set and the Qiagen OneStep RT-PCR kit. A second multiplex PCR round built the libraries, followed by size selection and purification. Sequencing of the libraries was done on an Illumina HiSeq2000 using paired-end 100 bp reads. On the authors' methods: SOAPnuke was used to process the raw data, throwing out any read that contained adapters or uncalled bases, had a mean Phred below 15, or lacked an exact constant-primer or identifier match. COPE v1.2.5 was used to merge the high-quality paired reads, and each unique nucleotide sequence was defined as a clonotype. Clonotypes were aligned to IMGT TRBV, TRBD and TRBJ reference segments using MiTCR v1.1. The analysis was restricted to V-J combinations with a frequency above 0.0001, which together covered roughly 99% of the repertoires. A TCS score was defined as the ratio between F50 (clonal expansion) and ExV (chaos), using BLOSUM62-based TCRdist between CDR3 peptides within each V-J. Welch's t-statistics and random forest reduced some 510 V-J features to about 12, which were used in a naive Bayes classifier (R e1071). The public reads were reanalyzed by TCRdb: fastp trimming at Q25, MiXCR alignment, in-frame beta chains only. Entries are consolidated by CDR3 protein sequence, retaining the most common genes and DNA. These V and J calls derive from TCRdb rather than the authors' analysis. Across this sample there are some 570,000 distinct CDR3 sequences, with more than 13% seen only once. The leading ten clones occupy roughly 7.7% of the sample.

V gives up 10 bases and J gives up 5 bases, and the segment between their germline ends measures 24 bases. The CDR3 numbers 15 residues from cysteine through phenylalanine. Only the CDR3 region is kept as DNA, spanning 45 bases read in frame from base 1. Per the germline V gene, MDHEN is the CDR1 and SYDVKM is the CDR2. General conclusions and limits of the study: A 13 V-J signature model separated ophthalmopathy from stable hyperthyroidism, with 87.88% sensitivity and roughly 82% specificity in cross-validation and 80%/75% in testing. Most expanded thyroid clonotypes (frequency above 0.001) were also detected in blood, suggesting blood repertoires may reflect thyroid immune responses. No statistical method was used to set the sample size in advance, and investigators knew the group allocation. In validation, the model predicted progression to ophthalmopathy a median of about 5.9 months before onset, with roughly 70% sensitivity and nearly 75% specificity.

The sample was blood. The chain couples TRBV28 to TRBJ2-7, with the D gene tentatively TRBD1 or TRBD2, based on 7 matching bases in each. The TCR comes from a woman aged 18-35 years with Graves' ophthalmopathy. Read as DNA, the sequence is TGTGCCATCTCGCGCGGCGGAGCAGGGGGGGACGAGCAGTACTTC. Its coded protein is CAISRGGAGGDEQYF. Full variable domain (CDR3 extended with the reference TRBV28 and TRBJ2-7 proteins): DVKVTQSSRYLVKRTGEKVFLECVQDMDHENMFWYRQDPGLGLRLIYFSYDVKMKEKGDIPEGYSVSREKKERFSLILESASTNQTSMYLCAISRGGAGGDEQYFGPGTRLTVT.